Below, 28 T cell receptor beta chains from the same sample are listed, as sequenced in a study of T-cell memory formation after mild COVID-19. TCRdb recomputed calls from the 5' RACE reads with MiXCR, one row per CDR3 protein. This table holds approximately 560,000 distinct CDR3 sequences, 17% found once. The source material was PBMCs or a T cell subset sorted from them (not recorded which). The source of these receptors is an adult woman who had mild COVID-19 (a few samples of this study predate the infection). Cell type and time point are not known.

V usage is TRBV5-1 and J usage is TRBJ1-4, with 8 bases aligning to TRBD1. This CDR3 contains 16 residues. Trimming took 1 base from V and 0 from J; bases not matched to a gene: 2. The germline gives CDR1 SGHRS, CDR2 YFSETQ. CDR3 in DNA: TGCGCCAGCAGCTTGCAGGGGGCTGCAACTAATGAAAAACTGTTTTTT. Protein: CASSLQGAATNEKLFF.

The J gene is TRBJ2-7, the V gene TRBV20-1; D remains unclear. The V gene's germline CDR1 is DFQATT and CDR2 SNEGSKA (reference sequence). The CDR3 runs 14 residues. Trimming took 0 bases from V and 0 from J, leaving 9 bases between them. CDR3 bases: TGCAGTGCTAGAGATCTTGTAAGCTCCTACGAGCAGTACTTC. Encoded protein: CSARDLVSSYEQYF.

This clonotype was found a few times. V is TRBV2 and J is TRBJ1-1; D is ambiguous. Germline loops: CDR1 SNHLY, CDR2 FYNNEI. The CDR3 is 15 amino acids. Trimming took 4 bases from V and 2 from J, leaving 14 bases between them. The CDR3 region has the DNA TGTGCCAGCAGTGCTCGGGGTCGTAAAAACACTGAAGCTTTCTTT. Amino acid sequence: CASSARGRKNTEAFF.

The chain's CDR3 is CATSRGATNTGELFF. The CDR3 coding sequence is TGTGCCACCAGCAGAGGGGCAACGAACACCGGGGAGCTGTTTTTT. The chain joins TRBV15 to TRBJ2-2, with D unclear. Germline CDR1 reads LNHNV; CDR2 reads YYDKDF (reference sequence). This CDR3 region has 15 residues. Deletions cut 1 base from V and 0 bases from J, with 6 bases between.

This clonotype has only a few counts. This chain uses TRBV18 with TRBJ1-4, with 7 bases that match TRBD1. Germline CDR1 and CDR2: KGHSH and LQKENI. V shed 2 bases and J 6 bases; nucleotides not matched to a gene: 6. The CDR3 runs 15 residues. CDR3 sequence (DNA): TGTGCCAGCTCACCATTGGGACAGTCGGATGAAAAACTGTTTTTT. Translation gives CASSPLGQSDEKLFF.

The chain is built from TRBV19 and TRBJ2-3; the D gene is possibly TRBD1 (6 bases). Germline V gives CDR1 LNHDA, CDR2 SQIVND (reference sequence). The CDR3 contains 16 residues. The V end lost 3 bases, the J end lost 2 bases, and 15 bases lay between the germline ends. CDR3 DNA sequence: TGTGCCAGTAGTATCGTCCAGGGGCTGCTCACAGATACGCAGTATTTT. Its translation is CASSIVQGLLTDTQYF.

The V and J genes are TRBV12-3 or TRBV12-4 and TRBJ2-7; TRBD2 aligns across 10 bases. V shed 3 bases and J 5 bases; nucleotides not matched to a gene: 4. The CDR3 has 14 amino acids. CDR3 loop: CASSLLAGVDEQYF. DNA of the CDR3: TGTGCCAGCAGTTTGCTAGCGGGAGTTGACGAGCAGTACTTC.

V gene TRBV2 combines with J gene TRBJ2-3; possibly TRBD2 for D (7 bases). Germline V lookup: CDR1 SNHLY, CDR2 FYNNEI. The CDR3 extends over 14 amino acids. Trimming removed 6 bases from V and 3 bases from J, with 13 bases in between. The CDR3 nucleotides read TGTGCCAGCAGCTGGGGGGGCGCTACAGATACGCAGTATTTT. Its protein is CASSWGGATDTQYF.

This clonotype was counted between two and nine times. For the CDR3, the DNA is TGTGCCAGCAGCCCCAGGAGCGGCACAGATACGCAGTATTTT. Encoded protein: CASSPRSGTDTQYF. This chain joins TRBV7-6 and TRBJ2-3; D is undetermined. With 5 bases removed from V and 1 base from J, the gap between germline ends came to 10 bases. From germline, CDR1 is SGHVS and CDR2 FNYEAQ. The CDR3 sequence is 14 residues long.

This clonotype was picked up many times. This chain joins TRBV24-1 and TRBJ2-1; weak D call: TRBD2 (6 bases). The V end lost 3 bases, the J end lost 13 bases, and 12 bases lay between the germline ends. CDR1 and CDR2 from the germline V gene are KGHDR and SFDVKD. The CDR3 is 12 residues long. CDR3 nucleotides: TGTGCCACCAGTGATACCCGGGAGAGACAGTTCTTC. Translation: CATSDTRERQFF.

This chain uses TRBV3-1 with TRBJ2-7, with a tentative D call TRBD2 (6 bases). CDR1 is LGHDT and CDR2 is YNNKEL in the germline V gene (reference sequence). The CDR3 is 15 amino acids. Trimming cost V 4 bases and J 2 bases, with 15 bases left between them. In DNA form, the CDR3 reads TGTGCCAGCAGCCTCACGGCCACGGGGGCCTACGAGCAGTACTTC. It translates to CASSLTATGAYEQYF.

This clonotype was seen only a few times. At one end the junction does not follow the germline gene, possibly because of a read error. CDR3 in amino acids: CASSEGGWVSPLHF. As DNA, the CDR3 is TGTGCCAGCAGCGAAGGTGGTTGGGTTTCGCCCCTCCACTTT. The gene calls are TRBV6-1 and TRBJ1-6, with D uncertain. The CDR3 is 14 residues long. Germline V gene lookup returns CDR1 MNHNS and CDR2 SASEGT.

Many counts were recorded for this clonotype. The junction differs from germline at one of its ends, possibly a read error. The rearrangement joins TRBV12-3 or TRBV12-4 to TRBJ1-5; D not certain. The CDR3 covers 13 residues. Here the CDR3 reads CASSLASNQPQHF. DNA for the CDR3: TGTGCCAGCAGCTTAGCTAGCAATCAGCCCCAGCATTTT.

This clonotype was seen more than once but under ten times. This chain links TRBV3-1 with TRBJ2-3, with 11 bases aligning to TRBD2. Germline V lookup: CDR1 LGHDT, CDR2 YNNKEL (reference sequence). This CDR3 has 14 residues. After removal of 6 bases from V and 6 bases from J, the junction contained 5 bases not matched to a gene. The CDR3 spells CASSPRTSGDTQYF. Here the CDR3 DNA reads TGTGCCAGCAGTCCCAGGACTAGCGGGGATACGCAGTATTTT.

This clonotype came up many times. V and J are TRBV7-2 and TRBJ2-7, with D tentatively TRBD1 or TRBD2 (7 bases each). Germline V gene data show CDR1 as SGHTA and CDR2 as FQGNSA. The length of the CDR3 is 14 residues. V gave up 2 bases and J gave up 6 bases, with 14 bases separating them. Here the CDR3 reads CASSLIRGGGEQYF. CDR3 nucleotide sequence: TGTGCCAGCAGCTTAATCAGGGGGGGCGGCGAGCAGTACTTC.

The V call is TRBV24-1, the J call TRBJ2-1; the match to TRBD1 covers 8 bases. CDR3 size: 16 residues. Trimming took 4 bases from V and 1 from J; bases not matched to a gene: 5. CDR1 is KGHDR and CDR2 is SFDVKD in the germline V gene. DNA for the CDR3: TGTGCCACCAGTGACGCGGACAGGGAGTCCTACAATGAGCAGTTCTTC. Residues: CATSDADRESYNEQFF.

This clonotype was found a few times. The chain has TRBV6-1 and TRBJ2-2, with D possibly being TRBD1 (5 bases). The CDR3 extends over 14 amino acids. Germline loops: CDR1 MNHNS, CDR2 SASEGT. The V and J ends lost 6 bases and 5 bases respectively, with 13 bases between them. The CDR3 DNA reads TGTGCCAGCAGGCAGGGTCCCTCAACCGGGGAGCTGTTTTTT. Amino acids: CASRQGPSTGELFF.

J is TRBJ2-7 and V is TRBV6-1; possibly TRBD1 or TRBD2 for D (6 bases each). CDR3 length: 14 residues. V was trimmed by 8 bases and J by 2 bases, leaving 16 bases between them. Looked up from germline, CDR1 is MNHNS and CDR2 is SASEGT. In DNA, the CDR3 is TGTGCCAGCCGGTACAGGGAGGAGGCCTACGAGCAGTACTTC. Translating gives CASRYREEAYEQYF.

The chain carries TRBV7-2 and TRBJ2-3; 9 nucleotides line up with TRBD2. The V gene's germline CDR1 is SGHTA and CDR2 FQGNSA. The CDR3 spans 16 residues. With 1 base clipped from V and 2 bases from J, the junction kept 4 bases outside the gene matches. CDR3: CASSLGGGRATDTQYF. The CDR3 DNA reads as TGTGCCAGCAGCTTAGGCGGCGGGAGGGCCACAGATACGCAGTATTTT. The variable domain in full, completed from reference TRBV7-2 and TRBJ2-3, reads GAGVSQSPSNKVTEKGKDVELRCDPISGHTALYWYRQSLGQGLEFLIYFQGNSAPDKSGLPSDRFSAERTGGSVSTLTIQRTQQEDSAVYLCASSLGGGRATDTQYFGPGTRLTVL.

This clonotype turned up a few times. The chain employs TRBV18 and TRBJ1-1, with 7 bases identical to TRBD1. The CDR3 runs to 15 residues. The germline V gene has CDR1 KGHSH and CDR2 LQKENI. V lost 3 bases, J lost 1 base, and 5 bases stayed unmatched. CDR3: CASSPSTGRNTEAFF. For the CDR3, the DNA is TGTGCCAGCTCACCGTCGACAGGGAGGAACACTGAAGCTTTCTTT.

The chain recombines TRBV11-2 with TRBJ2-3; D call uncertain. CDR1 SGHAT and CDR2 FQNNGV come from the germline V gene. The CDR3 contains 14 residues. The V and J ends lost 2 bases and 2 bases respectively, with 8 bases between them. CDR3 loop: CASSLFRDTDTQYF. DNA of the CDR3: TGTGCCAGCAGCTTATTTAGGGACACAGATACGCAGTATTTT.

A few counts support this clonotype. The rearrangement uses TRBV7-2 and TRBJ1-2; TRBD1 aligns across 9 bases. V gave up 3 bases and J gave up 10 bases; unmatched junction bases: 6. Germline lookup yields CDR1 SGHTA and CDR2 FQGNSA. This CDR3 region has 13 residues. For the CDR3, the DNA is TGTGCCAGCAGCTTTGACAGGGGGGCTGTCTACACCTTC. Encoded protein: CASSFDRGAVYTF.

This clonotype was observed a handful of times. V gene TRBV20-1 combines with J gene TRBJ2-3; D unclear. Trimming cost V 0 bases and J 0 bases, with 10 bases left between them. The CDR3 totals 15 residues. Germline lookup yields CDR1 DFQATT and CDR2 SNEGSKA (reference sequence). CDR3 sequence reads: CSARDLEVSTDTQYF. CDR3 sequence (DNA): TGCAGTGCTAGAGATCTTGAGGTTAGCACAGATACGCAGTATTTT.

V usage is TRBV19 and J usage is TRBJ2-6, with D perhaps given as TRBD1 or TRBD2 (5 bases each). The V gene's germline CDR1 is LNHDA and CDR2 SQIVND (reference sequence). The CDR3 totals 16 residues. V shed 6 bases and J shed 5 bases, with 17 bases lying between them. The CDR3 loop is CASRVSGGKRANVLTF. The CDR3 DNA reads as TGTGCCAGTAGGGTATCTGGGGGAAAAAGGGCCAACGTCCTGACTTTC.

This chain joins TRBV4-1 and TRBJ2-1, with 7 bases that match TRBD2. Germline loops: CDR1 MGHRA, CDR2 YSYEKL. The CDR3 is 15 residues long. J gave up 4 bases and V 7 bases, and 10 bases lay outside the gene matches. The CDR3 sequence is CASTRDGGTYNEQFF. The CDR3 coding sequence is TGCGCCAGCACCCGAGACGGGGGGACTTACAATGAGCAGTTCTTC.

CDR3 residues: CASTLSQGAGADTQYF. The CDR3, as DNA: TGCGCCAGCACCCTTTCACAGGGGGCAGGGGCAGATACGCAGTATTTT. The chain joins TRBV4-3 to TRBJ2-3; the match to TRBD1 covers 9 bases. V shed 7 bases and J 4 bases; nucleotides not matched to a gene: 12. Germline assignment: CDR1 LGHNA and CDR2 YSLEER. The CDR3 loop spans 16 amino acids.

CDR3 sequence reads: CASMGLSYEQYF. The DNA of the CDR3 is TGTGCCAGCATGGGGCTCTCCTACGAGCAGTACTTC. This chain joins TRBV12-3 or TRBV12-4 and TRBJ2-7; TRBD1 might be the D (5 bases). The CDR3 length is 12 residues. V gave up 7 bases and J gave up 0 bases, with 7 bases separating them.

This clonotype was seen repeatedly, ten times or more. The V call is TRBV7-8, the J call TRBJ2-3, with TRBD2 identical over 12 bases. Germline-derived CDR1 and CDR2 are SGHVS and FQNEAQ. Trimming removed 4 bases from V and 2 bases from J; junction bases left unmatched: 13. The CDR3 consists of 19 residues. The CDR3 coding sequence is TGTGCCAGCAGCTCCCGATCCCTCCTAGCGGGGGGGAACACAGATACGCAGTATTTT. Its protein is CASSSRSLLAGGNTDTQYF.